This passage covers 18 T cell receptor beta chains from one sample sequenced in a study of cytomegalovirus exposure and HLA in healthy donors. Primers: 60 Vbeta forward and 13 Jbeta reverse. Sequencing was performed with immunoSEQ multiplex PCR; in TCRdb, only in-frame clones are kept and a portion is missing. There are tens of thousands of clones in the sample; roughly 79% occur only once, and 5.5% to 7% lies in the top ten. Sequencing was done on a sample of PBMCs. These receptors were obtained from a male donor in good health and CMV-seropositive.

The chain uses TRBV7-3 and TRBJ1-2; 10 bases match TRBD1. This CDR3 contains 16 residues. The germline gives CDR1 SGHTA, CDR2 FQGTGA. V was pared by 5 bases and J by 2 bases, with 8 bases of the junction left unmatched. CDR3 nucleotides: TGTGCCAGCAGCACCGAACCGGGACAGGGGAACTATGGCTACACCTTC. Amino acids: CASSTEPGQGNYGYTF.

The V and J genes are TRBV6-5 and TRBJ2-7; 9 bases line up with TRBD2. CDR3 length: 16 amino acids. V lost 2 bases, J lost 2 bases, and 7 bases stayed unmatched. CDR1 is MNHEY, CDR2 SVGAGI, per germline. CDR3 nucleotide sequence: TGTGCCAGCAGTTACCGGCGACTAGCGGTGGCCTACGAGCAGTACTTC. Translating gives CASSYRRLAVAYEQYF.

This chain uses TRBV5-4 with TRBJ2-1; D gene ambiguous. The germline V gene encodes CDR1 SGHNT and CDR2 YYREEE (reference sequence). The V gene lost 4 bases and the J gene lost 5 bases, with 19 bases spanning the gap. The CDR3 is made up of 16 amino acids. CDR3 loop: CASSQLLPTQDNEQFF. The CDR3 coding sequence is TGTGCCAGCAGCCAACTACTCCCGACGCAAGACAATGAGCAGTTCTTC.

Here the CDR3 DNA reads TGTGCCAGCAGCTTGGCCGGTCCGGGACAGGAATCCTACGAGCAGTACTTC. Its translation is CASSLAGPGQESYEQYF. This chain uses TRBV5-5 with TRBJ2-7; 8 bases align to TRBD1. This CDR3 comprises 17 residues. From germline, CDR1 is SGHKS and CDR2 YYEKEE (reference sequence). Trimming removed 0 bases from V and 1 base from J; junction bases left unmatched: 9.

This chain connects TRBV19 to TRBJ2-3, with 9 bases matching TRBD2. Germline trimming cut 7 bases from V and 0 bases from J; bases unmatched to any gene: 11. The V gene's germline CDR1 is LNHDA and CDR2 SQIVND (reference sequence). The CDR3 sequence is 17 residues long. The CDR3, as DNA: TGTGCCAGTATGGGAACCGGGACTAGCAGCAGCACAGATACGCAGTATTTT. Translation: CASMGTGTSSSTDTQYF.

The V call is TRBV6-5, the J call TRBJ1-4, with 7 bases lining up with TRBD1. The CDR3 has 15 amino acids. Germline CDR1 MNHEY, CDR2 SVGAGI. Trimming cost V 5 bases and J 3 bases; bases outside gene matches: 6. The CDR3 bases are TGTGCCAGCAGTAGATCCGGGACAGCTAATGAAAAACTGTTTTTT. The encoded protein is CASSRSGTANEKLFF.

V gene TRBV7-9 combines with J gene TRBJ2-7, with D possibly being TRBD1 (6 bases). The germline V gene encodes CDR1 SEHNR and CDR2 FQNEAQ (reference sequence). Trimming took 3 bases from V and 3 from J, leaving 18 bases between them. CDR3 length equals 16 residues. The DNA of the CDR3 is TGTGCCAGCAGCTTGGGCAGGGGACGAATGGGCTACGAGCAGTACTTC. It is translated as CASSLGRGRMGYEQYF. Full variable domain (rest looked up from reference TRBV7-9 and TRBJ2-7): DTGVSQNPRHKITKRGQNVTFRCDPISEHNRLYWYRQTLGQGPEFLTYFQNEAQLEKSRLLSDRFSAERPKGSFSTLEIQRTEQGDSAMYLCASSLGRGRMGYEQYFGPGTRLTVT.

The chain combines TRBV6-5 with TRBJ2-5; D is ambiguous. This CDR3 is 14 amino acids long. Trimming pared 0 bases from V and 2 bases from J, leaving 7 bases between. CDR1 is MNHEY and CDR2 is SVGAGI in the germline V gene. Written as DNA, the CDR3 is TGTGCCAGCAGTTACTCTTCCAGGCAAGAGACCCAGTACTTC. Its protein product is CASSYSSRQETQYF.

The CDR3 loop reads CAWSFLVAGGQETQYF. For the CDR3, the DNA is TGTGCCTGGAGTTTTCTGGTGGCGGGAGGACAAGAGACCCAGTACTTC. The gene calls are TRBV30 and TRBJ2-5, with 8 bases matching TRBD2. This CDR3 region has 16 residues. Germline V lookup: CDR1 GTSNPN, CDR2 SVGIG (reference sequence). With V trimmed by 2 bases and J by 2 bases, 10 bases remained unmatched.

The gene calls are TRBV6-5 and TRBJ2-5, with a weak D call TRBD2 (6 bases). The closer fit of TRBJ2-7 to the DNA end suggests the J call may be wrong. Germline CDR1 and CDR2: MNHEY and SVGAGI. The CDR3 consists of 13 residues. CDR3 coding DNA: TGTGCCAGCAGTGGGGGGTCCGTCTACGAGCAGTACTTC. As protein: CASSGGSVYEQYF.

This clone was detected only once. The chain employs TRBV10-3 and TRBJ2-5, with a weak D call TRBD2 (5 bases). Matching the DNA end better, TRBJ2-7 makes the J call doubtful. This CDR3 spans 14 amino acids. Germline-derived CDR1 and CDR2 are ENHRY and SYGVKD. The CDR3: CAISEIRVAPEQYF. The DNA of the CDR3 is TGTGCCATCAGTGAGATAAGGGTAGCGCCCGAGCAGTACTTC.

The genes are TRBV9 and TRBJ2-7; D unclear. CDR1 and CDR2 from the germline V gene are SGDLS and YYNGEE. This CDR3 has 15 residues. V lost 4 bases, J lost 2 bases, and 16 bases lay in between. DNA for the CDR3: TGTGCCAGCAGCCCCACCTCGCTAGTAACCTACGAGCAGTACTTC. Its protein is CASSPTSLVTYEQYF. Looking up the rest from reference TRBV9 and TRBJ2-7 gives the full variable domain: DSGVTQTPKHLITATGQRVTLRCSPRSGDLSVYWYQQSLDQGLQFLIQYYNGEERAKGNILERFSAQQFPDLHSELNLSSLELGDSALYFCASSPTSLVTYEQYFGPGTRLTVT.

CDR3 sequence: CASGFGGAGGEQYF. CDR3 coding DNA: TGTGCTAGTGGCTTCGGGGGGGCTGGAGGCGAGCAGTACTTC. The chain has TRBV12-5 and TRBJ2-7, with 8 bases matching TRBD2. Germline trimming cut 6 bases from V and 6 bases from J; bases unmatched to any gene: 10. This CDR3 comprises 14 residues. Germline loops: CDR1 LGHNT, CDR2 FRNRAP.

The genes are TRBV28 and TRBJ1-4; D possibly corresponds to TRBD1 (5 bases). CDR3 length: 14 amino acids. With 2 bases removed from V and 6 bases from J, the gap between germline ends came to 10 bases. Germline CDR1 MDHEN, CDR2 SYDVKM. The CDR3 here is CASSLPGGDEKLFF. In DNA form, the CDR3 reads TGTGCCAGCAGTTTACCGGGGGGGGATGAAAAACTGTTTTTT.

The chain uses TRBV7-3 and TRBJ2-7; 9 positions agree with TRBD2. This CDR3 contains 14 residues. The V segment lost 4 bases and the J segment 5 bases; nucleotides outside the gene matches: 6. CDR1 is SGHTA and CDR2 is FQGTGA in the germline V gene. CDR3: CASSSSGGFDEQYF. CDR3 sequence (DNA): TGTGCCAGCAGCTCGAGCGGGGGGTTCGACGAGCAGTACTTC. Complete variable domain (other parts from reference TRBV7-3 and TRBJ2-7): GAGVSQTPSNKVTEKGKYVELRCDPISGHTALYWYRQSLGQGPEFLIYFQGTGAADDSGLPNDRFFAVRPEGSVSTLKIQRTERGDSAVYLCASSSSGGFDEQYFGPGTRLTVT.

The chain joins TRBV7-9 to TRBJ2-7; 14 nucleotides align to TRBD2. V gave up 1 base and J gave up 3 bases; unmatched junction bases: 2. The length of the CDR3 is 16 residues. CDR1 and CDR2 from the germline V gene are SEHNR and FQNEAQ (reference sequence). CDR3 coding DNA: TGTGCCAGCAGCTTAGTGGGACTAGCGGGGGTCTACGAGCAGTACTTC. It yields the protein CASSLVGLAGVYEQYF.

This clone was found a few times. CDR3 region: CASSELGYTGELFF. CDR3 sequence (DNA): TGTGCCAGCAGTGAACTAGGTTACACCGGGGAGCTGTTTTTT. The chain links TRBV2 to TRBJ2-2; D remains unclear. The CDR3 has 14 residues. V was clipped by 2 bases and J by 3 bases, with 7 bases between them. In germline, CDR1 is SNHLY, CDR2 FYNNEI. The complete variable domain, with remaining parts taken from reference TRBV2 and TRBJ2-2, reads EPEVTQTPSHQVTQMGQEVILRCVPISNHLYFYWYRQILGQKVEFLVSFYNNEISEKSEIFDDQFSVERPDGSNFTLKIRSTKLEDSAMYFCASSELGYTGELFFGEGSRLTVL.

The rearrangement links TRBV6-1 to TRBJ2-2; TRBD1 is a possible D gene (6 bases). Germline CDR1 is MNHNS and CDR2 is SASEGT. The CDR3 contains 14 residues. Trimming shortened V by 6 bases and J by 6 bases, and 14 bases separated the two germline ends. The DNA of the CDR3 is TGTGCCAGCAGAATCGTTACAGGGCCCGGGGAGCTGTTTTTT. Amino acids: CASRIVTGPGELFF.